The clone carrying this T cell receptor beta chain has just a few counts. Clones were read by immunoSEQ multiplex PCR, and TCRdb kept only the in-frame ones, dropping some. Here the sample spans under 200,000 clones, roughly 82% being singletons. The record originates from a study of blood T cell repertoires in COVID-19. The receptor comes from a woman aged 60-75 years with acute COVID-19. The source material was PBMCs or T cells enriched from blood (not recorded which).

CDR3 region: CATSREPTGATPQHF. Written as DNA, the CDR3 is TGTGCCACCAGCAGGGAGCCGACAGGGGCCACGCCCCAGCATTTT. This chain connects TRBV15 to TRBJ1-5, with 8 bases lining up with TRBD1. CDR3 size: 15 residues. The ends lost 3 bases at V and 9 bases at J; junction bases unmatched: 10. Germline V gene data show CDR1 as LNHNV and CDR2 as YYDKDF (reference sequence).